This TCR beta chain stems from a study of monozygotic twins with cystic fibrosis. Profiling relied on immunoSEQ multiplex PCR, and the TCRdb table lists in-frame clones only, not all of them. The data hold 13,000 to 15,000 clones, with over 75% observed a single time. Findings of the study overall: The repertoire was suggested to be naive-dominated, clonality median roughly 0.0093. No link emerged between shared CDR3 counts and age, concordance or severity. In 13 of 16 pairs, V gene usage was closest to the co-twin's.

As concerns this clone: Its antigen remains unknown.

Trimming pared 4 bases from V and 8 bases from J, leaving 8 bases between. CDR3 length equals 12 residues. The germline V gene has CDR1 MNHEY and CDR2 SMNVEV (reference sequence). The chain joins TRBV27 to TRBJ2-2; D gene ambiguous. Sequencing used blood. This sequence originates from a boy aged 10-17 years with cystic fibrosis. The CDR3 nucleotides read TGTGCCAGCAGTTACGGACGAGGGGAGCTGTTTTTT. Its translation is CASSYGRGELFF.